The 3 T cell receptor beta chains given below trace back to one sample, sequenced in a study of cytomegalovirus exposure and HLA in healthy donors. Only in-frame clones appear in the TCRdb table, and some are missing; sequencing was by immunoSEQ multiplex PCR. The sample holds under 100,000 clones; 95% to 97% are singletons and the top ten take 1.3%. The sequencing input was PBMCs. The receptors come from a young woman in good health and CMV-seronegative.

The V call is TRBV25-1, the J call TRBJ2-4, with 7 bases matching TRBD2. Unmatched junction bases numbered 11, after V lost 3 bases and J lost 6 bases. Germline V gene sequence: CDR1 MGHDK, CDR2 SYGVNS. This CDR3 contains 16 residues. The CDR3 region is CASSEGGSGILNIQYF. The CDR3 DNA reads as TGTGCCAGCAGTGAGGGCGGGAGTGGGATTTTAAACATTCAGTACTTC.

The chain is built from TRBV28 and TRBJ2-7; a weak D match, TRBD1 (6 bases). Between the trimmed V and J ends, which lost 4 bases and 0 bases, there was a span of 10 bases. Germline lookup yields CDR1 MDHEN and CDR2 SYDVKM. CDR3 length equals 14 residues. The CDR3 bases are TGTGCCAGCAGTTCCCCACAGGGCTCCTACGAGCAGTACTTC. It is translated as CASSSPQGSYEQYF.

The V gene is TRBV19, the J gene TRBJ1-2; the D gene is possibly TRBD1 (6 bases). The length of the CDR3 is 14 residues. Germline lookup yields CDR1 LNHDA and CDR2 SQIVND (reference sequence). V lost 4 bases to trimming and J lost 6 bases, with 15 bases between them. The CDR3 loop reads CASSKGGQSDGYTF. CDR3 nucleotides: TGTGCCAGTAGTAAAGGCGGACAGTCGGATGGCTACACCTTC.